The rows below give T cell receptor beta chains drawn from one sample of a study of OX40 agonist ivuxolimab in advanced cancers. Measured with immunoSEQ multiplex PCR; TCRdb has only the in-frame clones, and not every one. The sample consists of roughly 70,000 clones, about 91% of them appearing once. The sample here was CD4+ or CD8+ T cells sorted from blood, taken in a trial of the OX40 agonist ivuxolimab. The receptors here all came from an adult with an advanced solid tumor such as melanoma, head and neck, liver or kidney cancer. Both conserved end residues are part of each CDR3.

cdr3_aa: CASSSLGQTSTDTQYF; v_call: TRBV7-6
cdr3_aa: CASSLTGPNEKLFF; v_call: TRBV7-8
cdr3_aa: CASSFIDRSGEAFF; v_call: TRBV28
cdr3_aa: CSAKGTYEQYF; v_call: TRBV20-1
cdr3_aa: CASSLKGGGQGKNIQYF; v_call: TRBV27
cdr3_aa: CASTGYAGEKLFF; v_call: TRBV28
cdr3_aa: CASSEVGGGGGTQYF; v_call: TRBV2
cdr3_aa: CASSLPTGYEQYF; v_call: TRBV5-1
cdr3_aa: CASSPAKGEGTKNIQYF; v_call: TRBV7-8
cdr3_aa: CASSPSTGYGYTF; v_call: TRBV7-3
cdr3_aa: CASSGKYQPQHF; v_call: TRBV6-1
cdr3_aa: CASSSSGANLYYGYTF; v_call: TRBV28